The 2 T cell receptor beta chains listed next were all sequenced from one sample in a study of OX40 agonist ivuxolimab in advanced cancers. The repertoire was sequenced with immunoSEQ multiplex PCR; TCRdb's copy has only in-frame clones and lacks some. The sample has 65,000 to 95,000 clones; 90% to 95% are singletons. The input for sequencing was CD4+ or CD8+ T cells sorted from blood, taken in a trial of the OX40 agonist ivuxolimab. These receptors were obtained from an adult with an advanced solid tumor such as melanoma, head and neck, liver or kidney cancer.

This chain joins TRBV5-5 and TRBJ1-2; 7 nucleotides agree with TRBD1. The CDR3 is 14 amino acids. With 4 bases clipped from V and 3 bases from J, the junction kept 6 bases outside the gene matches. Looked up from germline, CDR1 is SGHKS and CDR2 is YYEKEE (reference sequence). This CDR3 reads CASSHSDRDYGYTF. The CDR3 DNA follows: TGTGCCAGCAGCCATTCCGACAGGGACTATGGCTACACCTTC.

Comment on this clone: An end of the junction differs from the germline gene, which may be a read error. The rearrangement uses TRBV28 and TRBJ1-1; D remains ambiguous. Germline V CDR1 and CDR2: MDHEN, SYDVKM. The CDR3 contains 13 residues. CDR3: CASSPTPRTAAFF. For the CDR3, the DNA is TGTGCCAGCAGTCCAACACCCAGAACTGCAGCTTTCTTT.